One TCR beta chain is described in this entry. The repertoire was sequenced with immunoSEQ multiplex PCR; TCRdb's copy has only in-frame clones and lacks some. This sample has 130,000 to 150,000 clones, with around 80% found just once. This sample is drawn from a study of blood T cell repertoires in COVID-19. For the study at large: COVID-19 samples from acute and convalescent phases originated in the United States, Italy and Spain. The analysed material was cDNA or gDNA that came from T cells, B-cell-depleted T cells, or PBMCs.

This CDR3 region has 13 residues. The V and J ends lost 5 bases and 9 bases, in that order; junction bases with no gene match: 7. Germline V gene sequence: CDR1 SEHNR, CDR2 FQNEAQ (reference sequence). The source is a man aged 55 to 70 with acute or convalescent COVID-19. The chain links TRBV7-9 to TRBJ1-2, with 9 nucleotides matching TRBD1. Sequenced: peripheral blood. The CDR3: CASSPDRGSRYTF. The CDR3 bases are TGTGCCAGCAGCCCGGACAGGGGCTCTCGCTACACCTTC. The whole variable domain, remainder taken from reference TRBV7-9 and TRBJ1-2, is DTGVSQNPRHKITKRGQNVTFRCDPISEHNRLYWYRQTLGQGPEFLTYFQNEAQLEKSRLLSDRFSAERPKGSFSTLEIQRTEQGDSAMYLCASSPDRGSRYTFGSGTRLTVV.